These T cell receptor beta chains were read from a single sample in a study of cytomegalovirus exposure and HLA in healthy donors. The repertoire was sequenced with immunoSEQ multiplex PCR; TCRdb's copy has only in-frame clones and lacks some. The sample includes around 96,000 clones, 55% to 75% of them seen just once. The sample comprised PBMCs. The receptors were gathered from a man in his 60s in good health and CMV-seronegative. CDR3s include the opening cysteine and the closing phenylalanine or tryptophan. A D gene is named only where the DNA matches it firmly. Clone size is shown for a subset of rows, as once, few, many or a class of expanded clone.

cdr3_aa cdr3_nt v_call d_call j_call clone_size
CATGQGLVTDTQYF TGTGCCACCGGACAGGGGTTGGTCACAGATACGCAGTATTTT TRBV27 TRBD1 TRBJ2-3 -
CASSVEGTSYNEQFF TGTGCCAGCAGCGTAGAAGGGACTAGCTACAATGAGCAGTTCTTC TRBV9 TRBD2 TRBJ2-1 -
CASTLSGTTYEQYF TGTGCCAGCACTCTTAGCGGAACCACCTACGAGCAGTACTTC TRBV28 - TRBJ2-7 -
CASSFREATTRGPGNTIYF TGTGCCAGCAGCTTTAGGGAAGCTACGACCAGGGGCCCTGGAAACACCATATATTTT TRBV7-2 - TRBJ1-3 -
CASSIYHETGGLRF TGTGCCAGCAGCATTTACCACGAGACAGGGGGCCTCCGATTC TRBV21-1 - TRBJ1-2 once
CAWSTGPYEQYF TGTGCCTGGTCAACAGGGCCCTACGAGCAGTACTTC TRBV30 - TRBJ2-7 few
CATSITGGSVAKNIQYF TGTGCCACCAGCATAACAGGGGGCTCTGTAGCCAAAAACATTCAGTACTTC TRBV15 TRBD1 TRBJ2-4 -
CASSLYIQANYGYTF TGTGCCAGCAGCTTATACATACAGGCCAACTATGGCTACACCTTC TRBV7-9 - TRBJ1-2 -
CASSQEGAGRYEQFF TGCGCCAGCAGCCAAGAGGGGGCCGGAAGGTATGAGCAGTTCTTC TRBV4-1 - TRBJ2-1 -
CASGLVGLAGHYEQYF TGTGCTAGTGGTTTGGTAGGACTAGCGGGACACTACGAGCAGTACTTC TRBV12-5 TRBD2 TRBJ2-7 -
CASSFRTNSEQYF TGTGCCAGCAGTTTCCGGACTAACTCCGAGCAGTACTTC TRBV27 - TRBJ2-7 -
CASNAQGGNTEAFF TGTGCCAGCAACGCCCAGGGGGGGAACACTGAAGCTTTCTTT TRBV27 TRBD1 TRBJ1-1 -
CASKTTGTGNTEAFF TGTGCCAGCAAAACTACCGGGACAGGCAACACTGAAGCTTTCTTT TRBV2 TRBD1 TRBJ1-1 -
CASSSFGTPNYGYTF TGTGCCAGCAGCTCTTTTGGGACACCTAACTATGGCTACACCTTC TRBV5-4 - TRBJ1-2 -
CASSLGAGFYNEQFF TGTGCCAGCAGCTTAGGAGCGGGATTCTACAATGAGCAGTTCTTC TRBV7-9 TRBD2 TRBJ2-1 few
CASSRSGGNTEAFF TGTGCCAGCAGCAGATCGGGGGGGAACACTGAAGCTTTCTTT TRBV7-9 - TRBJ1-1 -
CASSITVGWNTEAFF TGTGCCAGTAGTATTACTGTCGGGTGGAACACTGAAGCTTTCTTT TRBV19 - TRBJ1-1 -
CASSLFAGENTEAFF TGCGCCAGCAGCTTGTTTGCAGGGGAGAACACTGAAGCTTTCTTT TRBV5-1 - TRBJ1-1 few
CASSYPPGRLGDEQYF TGTGCCAGCAGTTACCCACCCGGACGCCTCGGGGACGAGCAGTACTTC TRBV6-6 - TRBJ2-7 few
CASSQGGGANTGELFF TGTGCCAGCAGCCAAGGGGGCGGAGCAAACACCGGGGAGCTGTTTTTT TRBV4-2 - TRBJ2-2 -
CASSVSGRNDNEQFF TGTGCCAGCAGCGTTAGCGGGAGAAACGACAATGAGCAGTTCTTC TRBV9 TRBD2 TRBJ2-1 -
CASSQDETSGRSYEQYF TGCGCCAGCAGCCAAGACGAGACTAGCGGGCGCTCCTACGAGCAGTACTTC TRBV4-1 TRBD2 TRBJ2-7 -
CAWTLGGADTQYF TGTGCCTGGACCTTAGGAGGGGCAGATACGCAGTATTTT TRBV30 - TRBJ2-3 -
CASSSLVQGSTDTQYF TGTGCCAGCAGCTCACTAGTACAGGGCAGCACAGATACGCAGTATTTT TRBV7-6 - TRBJ2-3 -
CASIPGGLATNIQYF TGTGCCAGTATCCCTGGGGGACTAGCGACAAACATTCAGTACTTC TRBV19 TRBD2 TRBJ2-4 -
CASSQQGANTEAFF TGTGCCAGCTCACAACAGGGGGCGAACACTGAAGCTTTCTTT TRBV18 TRBD1 TRBJ1-1 -
CASTPGAGSYNEQFF TGTGCCAGCACCCCGGGAGCGGGAAGTTACAATGAGCAGTTCTTC TRBV9 TRBD2 TRBJ2-1 few
CASSGTKIEAFF TGTGCCAGCAGCGGGACAAAAATTGAAGCTTTCTTT TRBV6-5 - TRBJ1-1 -
CASSQPSTSGRNTGELFF TGCGCCAGCAGTCAACCCTCGACTAGCGGGAGGAACACCGGGGAGCTGTTTTTT TRBV23-1 TRBD2 TRBJ2-2 -